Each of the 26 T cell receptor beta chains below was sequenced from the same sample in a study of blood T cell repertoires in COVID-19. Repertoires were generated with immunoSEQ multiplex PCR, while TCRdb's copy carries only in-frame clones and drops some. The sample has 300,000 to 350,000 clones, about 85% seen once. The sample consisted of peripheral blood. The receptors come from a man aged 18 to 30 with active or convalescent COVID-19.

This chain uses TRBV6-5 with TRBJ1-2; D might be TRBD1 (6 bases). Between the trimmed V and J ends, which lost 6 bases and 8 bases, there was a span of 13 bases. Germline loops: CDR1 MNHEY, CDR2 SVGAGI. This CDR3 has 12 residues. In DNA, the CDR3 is TGTGCCAGCAGCTCGGTCAGGGGCGGCTACACCTTC. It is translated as CASSSVRGGYTF.

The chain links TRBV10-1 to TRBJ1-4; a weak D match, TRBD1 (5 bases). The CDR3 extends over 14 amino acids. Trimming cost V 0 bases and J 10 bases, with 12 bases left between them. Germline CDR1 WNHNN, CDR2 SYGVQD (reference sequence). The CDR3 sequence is CASSESGHTRKLFF. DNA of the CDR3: TGCGCCAGCAGTGAGTCGGGGCATACGAGAAAACTGTTTTTT.

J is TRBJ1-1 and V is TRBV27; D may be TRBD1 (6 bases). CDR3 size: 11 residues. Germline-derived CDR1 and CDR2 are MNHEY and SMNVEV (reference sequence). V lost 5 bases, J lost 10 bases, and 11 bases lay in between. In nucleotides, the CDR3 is TGTGCCAGCAGTAAAGGGGGGGGAGCTTTCTTT. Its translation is CASSKGGGAFF.

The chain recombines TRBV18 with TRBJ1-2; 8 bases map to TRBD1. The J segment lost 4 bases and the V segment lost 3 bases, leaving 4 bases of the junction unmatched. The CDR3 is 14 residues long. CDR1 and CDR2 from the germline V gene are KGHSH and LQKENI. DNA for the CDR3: TGTGCCAGCTCACCGGGACAGGCCATCTATGGCTACACCTTC. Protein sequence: CASSPGQAIYGYTF.

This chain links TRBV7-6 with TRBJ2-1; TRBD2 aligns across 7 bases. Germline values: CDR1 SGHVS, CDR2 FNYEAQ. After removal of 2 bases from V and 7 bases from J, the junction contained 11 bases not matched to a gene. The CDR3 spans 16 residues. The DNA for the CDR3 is TGTGCCAGCAGCTTAATTGGGGGGGACCTTTCGAATGAGCAGTTCTTC. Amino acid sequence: CASSLIGGDLSNEQFF.

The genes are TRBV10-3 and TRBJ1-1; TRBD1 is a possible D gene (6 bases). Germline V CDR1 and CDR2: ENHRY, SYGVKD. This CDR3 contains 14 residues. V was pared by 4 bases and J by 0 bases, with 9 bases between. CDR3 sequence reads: CAISAQGLNTEAFF. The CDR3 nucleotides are TGTGCCATCAGTGCACAGGGTTTGAACACTGAAGCTTTCTTT.

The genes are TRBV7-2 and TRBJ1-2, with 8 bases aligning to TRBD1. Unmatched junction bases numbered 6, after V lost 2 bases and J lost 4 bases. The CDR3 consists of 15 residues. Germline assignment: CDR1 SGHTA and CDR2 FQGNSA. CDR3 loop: CASSLNQGAAYGYTF. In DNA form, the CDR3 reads TGTGCCAGCAGCTTAAACCAGGGGGCCGCCTATGGCTACACCTTC.

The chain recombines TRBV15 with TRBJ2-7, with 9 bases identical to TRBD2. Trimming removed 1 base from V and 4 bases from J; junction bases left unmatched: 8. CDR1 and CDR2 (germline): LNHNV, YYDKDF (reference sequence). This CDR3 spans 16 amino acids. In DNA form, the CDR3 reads TGTGCCACCAGCAGAGCATCGACTAGCGGAGTTTACGAGCAGTACTTC. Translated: CATSRASTSGVYEQYF.

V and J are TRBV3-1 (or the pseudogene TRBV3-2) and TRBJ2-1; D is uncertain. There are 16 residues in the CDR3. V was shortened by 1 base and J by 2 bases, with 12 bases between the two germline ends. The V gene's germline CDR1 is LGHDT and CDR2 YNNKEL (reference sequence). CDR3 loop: CASSQGQTRPYNEQFF. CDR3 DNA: TGTGCCAGCAGCCAAGGTCAGACTCGACCCTACAATGAGCAGTTCTTC.

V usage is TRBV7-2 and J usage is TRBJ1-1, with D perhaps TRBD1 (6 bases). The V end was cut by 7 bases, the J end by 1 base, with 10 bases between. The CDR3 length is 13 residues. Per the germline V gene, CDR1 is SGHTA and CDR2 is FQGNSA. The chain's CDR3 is CASTRTANTEAFF. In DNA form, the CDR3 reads TGTGCCAGCACGCGGACAGCGAACACTGAAGCTTTCTTT.

CDR3 loop: CASSLEQGGANEKLFF. The CDR3, as DNA: TGTGCCAGCAGCTTAGAGCAGGGAGGAGCTAATGAAAAACTGTTTTTT. The chain recombines TRBV7-9 with TRBJ1-4; a weak D match, TRBD1 (5 bases). V was shortened by 1 base and J by 3 bases, with 12 bases between the two germline ends. CDR1 and CDR2 from the germline V gene are SEHNR and FQNEAQ (reference sequence). This CDR3 spans 16 amino acids.

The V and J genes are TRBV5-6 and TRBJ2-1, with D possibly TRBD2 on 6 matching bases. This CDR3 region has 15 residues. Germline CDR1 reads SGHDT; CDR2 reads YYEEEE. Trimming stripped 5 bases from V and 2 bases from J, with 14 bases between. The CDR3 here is CASSRGLNAYNEQFF. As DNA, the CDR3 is TGTGCCAGCAGTCGGGGGTTGAACGCCTACAATGAGCAGTTCTTC.

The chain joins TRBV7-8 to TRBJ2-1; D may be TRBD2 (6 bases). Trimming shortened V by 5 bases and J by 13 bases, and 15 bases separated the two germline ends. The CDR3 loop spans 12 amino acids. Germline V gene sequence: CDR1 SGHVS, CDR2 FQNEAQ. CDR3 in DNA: TGTGCCAGCAGCCTCAGCGGGTCCGGCCAGTTCTTC. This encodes CASSLSGSGQFF.

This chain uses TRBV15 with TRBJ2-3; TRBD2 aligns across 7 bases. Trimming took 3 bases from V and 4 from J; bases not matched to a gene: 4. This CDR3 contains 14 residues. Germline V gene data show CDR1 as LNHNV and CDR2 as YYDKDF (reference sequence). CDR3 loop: CATSSRLAPDTQYF. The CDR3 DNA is TGTGCCACCAGCAGTCGACTAGCCCCAGATACGCAGTATTTT.

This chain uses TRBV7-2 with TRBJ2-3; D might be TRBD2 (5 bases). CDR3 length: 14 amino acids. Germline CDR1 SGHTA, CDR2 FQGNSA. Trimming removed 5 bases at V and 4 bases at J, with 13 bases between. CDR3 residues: CASSPGPRADTQYF. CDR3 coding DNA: TGTGCCAGCAGCCCCGGTCCGAGGGCAGATACGCAGTATTTT.

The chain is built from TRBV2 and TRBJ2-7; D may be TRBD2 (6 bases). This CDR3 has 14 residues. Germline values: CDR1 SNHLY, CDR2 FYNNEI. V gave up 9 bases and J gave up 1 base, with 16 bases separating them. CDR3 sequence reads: CARSGTGNSYEQYF. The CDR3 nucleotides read TGTGCCAGATCCGGGACTGGGAATTCCTACGAGCAGTACTTC.

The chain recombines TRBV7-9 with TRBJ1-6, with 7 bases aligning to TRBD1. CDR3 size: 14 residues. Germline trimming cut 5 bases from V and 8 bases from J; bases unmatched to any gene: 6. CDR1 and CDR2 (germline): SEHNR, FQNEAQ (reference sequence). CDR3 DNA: TGTGCCAGCAGCAGACAGGGAAGTTATTCACCCCTCCACTTT. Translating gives CASSRQGSYSPLHF.

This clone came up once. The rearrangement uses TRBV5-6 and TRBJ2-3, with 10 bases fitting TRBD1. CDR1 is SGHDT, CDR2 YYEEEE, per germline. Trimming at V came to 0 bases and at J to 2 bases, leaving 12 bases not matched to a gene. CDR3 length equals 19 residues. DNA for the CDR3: TGTGCCAGCAGCTTGGCCGGGACAGGGGTTTTTTCTTCCACAGATACGCAGTATTTT. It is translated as CASSLAGTGVFSSTDTQYF.

The CDR3 reads CASSLGLDRTDTQYF. Here the CDR3 DNA reads TGTGCCAGCAGCTTGGGACTAGACCGCACAGATACGCAGTATTTT. J is TRBJ2-3 and V is TRBV5-5, with D possibly matching TRBD2 (6 bases). Trimming cost V 0 bases and J 1 base, with 9 bases left between them. The CDR3 totals 15 residues. Looked up from germline, CDR1 is SGHKS and CDR2 is YYEKEE (reference sequence).

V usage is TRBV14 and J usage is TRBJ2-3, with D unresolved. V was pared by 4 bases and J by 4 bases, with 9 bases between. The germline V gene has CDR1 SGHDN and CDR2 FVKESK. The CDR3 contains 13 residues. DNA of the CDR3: TGTGCCAGCAGCCGGAGTCCCCCAGATACGCAGTATTTT. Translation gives CASSRSPPDTQYF.

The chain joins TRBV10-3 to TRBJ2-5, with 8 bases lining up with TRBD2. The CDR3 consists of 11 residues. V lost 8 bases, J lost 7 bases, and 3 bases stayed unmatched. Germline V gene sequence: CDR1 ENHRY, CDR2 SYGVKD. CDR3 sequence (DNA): TGTGCCATCCGGGGGGGCGGGACCCAGTACTTC. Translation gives CAIRGGGTQYF.

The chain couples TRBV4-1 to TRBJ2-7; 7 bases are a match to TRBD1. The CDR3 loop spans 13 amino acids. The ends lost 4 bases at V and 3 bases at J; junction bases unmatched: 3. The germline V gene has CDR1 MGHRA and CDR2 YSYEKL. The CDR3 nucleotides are TGCGCCAGCAGCCTGGGGACAGTCTACGAGCAGTACTTC. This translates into CASSLGTVYEQYF.

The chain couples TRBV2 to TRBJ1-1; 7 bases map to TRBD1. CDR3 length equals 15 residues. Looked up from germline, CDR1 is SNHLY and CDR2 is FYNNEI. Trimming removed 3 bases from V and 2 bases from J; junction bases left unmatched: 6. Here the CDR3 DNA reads TGTGCCAGCAGTGACGCGACAGGGCCTAACACTGAAGCTTTCTTT. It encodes CASSDATGPNTEAFF.

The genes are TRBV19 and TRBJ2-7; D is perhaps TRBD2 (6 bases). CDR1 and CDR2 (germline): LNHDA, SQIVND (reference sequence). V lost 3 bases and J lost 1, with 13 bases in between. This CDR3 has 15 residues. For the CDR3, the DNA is TGTGCCAGTAGTATCTTTAGCGGAGTTTCCTACGAGCAGTACTTC. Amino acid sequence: CASSIFSGVSYEQYF.

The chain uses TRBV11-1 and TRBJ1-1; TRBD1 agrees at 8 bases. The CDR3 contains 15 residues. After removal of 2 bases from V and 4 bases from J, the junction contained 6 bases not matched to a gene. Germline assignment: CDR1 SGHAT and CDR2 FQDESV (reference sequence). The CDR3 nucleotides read TGTGCCAGCAGCTTAATAGCCAGGGGGCCCACTGAAGCTTTCTTT. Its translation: CASSLIARGPTEAFF. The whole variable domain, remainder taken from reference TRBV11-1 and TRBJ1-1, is EAEVAQSPRYKITEKSQAVAFWCDPISGHATLYWYRQILGQGPELLVQFQDESVVDDSQLPKDRFSAERLKGVDSTLKIQPAELGDSAMYLCASSLIARGPTEAFFGQGTRLTVV.

CDR3: CASSAGESSYEQYF. CDR3 DNA: TGTGCCAGCAGTGCAGGGGAAAGCTCCTACGAGCAGTACTTC. The V call is TRBV6-6, the J call TRBJ2-7; D possibly corresponds to TRBD1 (6 bases). V was shortened by 5 bases and J by 0 bases, with 11 bases between the two germline ends. The CDR3 spans 14 residues. CDR1 and CDR2 (germline): MNHNY, SVGAGI (reference sequence).